These 27 T cell receptor beta chains originate from one sample sequenced in a study of vaccination effects on CD4 cells after COVID-19. Viral peptide pool expansion of antigen-specific CD4+ T cells preceded sequencing in the ViraFEST assay. It was after roughly 11 days of culture that CD4+ T cells were isolated. Their SARS-CoV-2 infection, verified by PCR, occurred between March and December 2020. BNT162b2 vaccine or mRNA-1273 vaccine was given to participants in two doses. Only in-frame clones appear in the TCRdb table, and some are missing; sequencing was by immunoSEQ multiplex PCR. Here the sample spans 17,000 or so clones, around 80% being singletons. No cognate antigen is known for these TCRs. The sample in question was CD4+ T cells from PBMCs cultured with SARS-CoV-2 spike peptides, obtained after COVID-19 vaccination. Receptors originate from a human donor who had a prior SARS-CoV-2 infection.

The chain carries TRBV7-6 and TRBJ2-2; no clear D gene. The V gene lost 0 bases and the J gene lost 4 bases, with 9 bases spanning the gap. From germline, CDR1 is SGHVS and CDR2 FNYEAQ. The CDR3 runs 15 residues. The CDR3: CASSLAVRSTGELFF. CDR3 coding DNA: TGTGCCAGCAGCTTAGCGGTTCGAAGCACCGGGGAGCTGTTTTTT.

The chain recombines TRBV5-6 with TRBJ1-4; 10 bases align to TRBD1. Germline CDR1 reads SGHDT; CDR2 reads YYEEEE. V shed 3 bases and J 7 bases; nucleotides not matched to a gene: 9. This CDR3 is 16 amino acids long. CDR3 region: CASSSRQGAIGEKLFF. The CDR3 bases are TGTGCCAGCAGCTCTAGACAGGGGGCAATTGGTGAAAAACTGTTTTTT.

This clone was observed a single time. CDR3 amino acids: CASSDGRSGNQPQHF. As DNA, the CDR3 is TGTGCCAGCAGTGATGGGAGGTCAGGGAATCAGCCCCAGCATTTT. This chain links TRBV2 with TRBJ1-5, with D tentatively TRBD1 (5 bases). Trimming removed 3 bases from V and 4 bases from J, with 13 bases in between. Germline V lookup: CDR1 SNHLY, CDR2 FYNNEI. CDR3 length equals 15 residues. The full variable domain, its missing parts supplied by reference TRBV2 and TRBJ1-5, is EPEVTQTPSHQVTQMGQEVILRCVPISNHLYFYWYRQILGQKVEFLVSFYNNEISEKSEIFDDQFSVERPDGSNFTLKIRSTKLEDSAMYFCASSDGRSGNQPQHFGDGTRLSIL.

The chain couples TRBV5-1 to TRBJ1-1; D remains ambiguous. CDR1 and CDR2 from the germline V gene are SGHRS and YFSETQ. Deletions cut 0 bases from V and 1 base from J, with 10 bases between. The CDR3 length is 15 residues. The CDR3: CASSLERGRNTEAFF. CDR3 in DNA: TGCGCCAGCAGCTTGGAGCGGGGAAGGAACACTGAAGCTTTCTTT.

The chain carries TRBV30 and TRBJ1-1; D is ambiguous. Trimming took off 0 bases at V and 0 bases at J, with 8 bases between the two ends. CDR3 size: 14 residues. The germline CDR1 and CDR2 sequences are GTSNPN and SVGIG (reference sequence). This CDR3 reads CAWSVSGVNTEAFF. The CDR3 region has the DNA TGTGCCTGGAGTGTGTCCGGGGTGAACACTGAAGCTTTCTTT.

J is TRBJ2-7 and V is TRBV6-5; 8 bases fit TRBD2. V was clipped by 8 bases and J by 3 bases; unmatched bases: 9. The CDR3 contains 14 residues. CDR1 MNHEY and CDR2 SVGAGI come from the germline V gene. For the CDR3, the DNA is TGTGCCAGCGTTGGCGGGGGGACTTACTACGAGCAGTACTTC. Residues: CASVGGGTYYEQYF.

The CDR3 bases are TGTGCCATCCAGGGACAGGGAGTTCAAGCTAACTATGGCTACACCTTC. It encodes CAIQGQGVQANYGYTF. This sequence joins TRBV25-1 and TRBJ1-2, with 9 positions matching TRBD1. CDR3 size: 16 residues. Germline V gene data show CDR1 as MGHDK and CDR2 as SYGVNS. Trimming took 10 bases from V and 0 from J; bases not matched to a gene: 12.

The chain has TRBV7-9 and TRBJ2-7; the D is unclear. The CDR3 loop spans 12 amino acids. Trimming cost V 5 bases and J 3 bases, with 8 bases left between them. From germline, CDR1 is SEHNR and CDR2 FQNEAQ (reference sequence). The CDR3 region is CASSVGVYEQYF. Written as DNA, the CDR3 is TGTGCCAGCAGCGTCGGAGTCTACGAGCAGTACTTC.

The genes are TRBV19 and TRBJ1-6; D is perhaps TRBD1 (5 bases). The CDR3 extends over 15 amino acids. Germline CDR1 and CDR2: LNHDA and SQIVND (reference sequence). The V end was cut by 7 bases, the J end by 7 bases, with 17 bases between. CDR3 bases: TGTGCCAGTAAACTCTCCAGGGCAAGGAATTCACCCCTCCACTTT. This translates into CASKLSRARNSPLHF. Filled out from reference TRBV19 and TRBJ1-6, the complete variable domain reads DGGITQSPKYLFRKEGQNVTLSCEQNLNHDAMYWYRQDPGQGLRLIYYSQIVNDFQKGDIAEGYSVSREKKESFPLTVTSAQKNPTAFYLCASKLSRARNSPLHFGNGTRLTVT.

This chain links TRBV5-4 with TRBJ1-6, with TRBD1 matching 9 bases. The germline CDR1 and CDR2 sequences are SGHNT and YYREEE (reference sequence). The J segment lost 10 bases and the V segment lost 4 bases, leaving 9 bases of the junction unmatched. The CDR3 has 15 residues. CDR3: CASSARTGAGSPLHF. CDR3 nucleotides: TGTGCCAGCAGCGCCAGGACAGGGGCAGGCTCACCCCTCCACTTT.

The V gene is TRBV19, the J gene TRBJ1-3, with a possible D match to TRBD1 (5 bases). CDR1 LNHDA and CDR2 SQIVND come from the germline V gene (reference sequence). Between the trimmed V and J ends, which lost 3 bases and 4 bases, there was a span of 10 bases. The CDR3 runs 14 residues. Here the CDR3 reads CASSILGQGNTIYF. The CDR3 DNA reads as TGTGCCAGTAGTATTTTGGGGCAAGGAAACACCATATATTTT.

V usage is TRBV5-1 and J usage is TRBJ2-7; TRBD2 aligns across 11 bases. CDR1 is SGHRS and CDR2 is YFSETQ in the germline V gene. The junction had 8 bases not matched to a gene; V was cut back by 3 bases and J by 3 bases. This CDR3 contains 16 residues. The CDR3 spells CASSSRTSGLNYEQYF. For the CDR3, the DNA is TGCGCCAGCAGCTCAAGGACTAGCGGGCTAAACTACGAGCAGTACTTC.

The chain has TRBV10-3 and TRBJ2-5; D is ambiguous. V lost 4 bases, J lost 2 bases, and 8 bases lay in between. The CDR3 is 13 amino acids. Germline V gene data show CDR1 as ENHRY and CDR2 as SYGVKD. This CDR3 reads CAISGTQQETQYF. The CDR3 nucleotides are TGTGCCATCAGTGGGACGCAGCAAGAGACCCAGTACTTC.

The V and J genes are TRBV18 and TRBJ2-7; tentative D call: TRBD1 (6 bases). V shed 4 bases and J shed 0 bases, with 10 bases lying between them. Germline V gene sequence: CDR1 KGHSH, CDR2 LQKENI. The CDR3 extends over 14 amino acids. In DNA form, the CDR3 reads TGTGCCAGCTCACTAAACAGGGACTCCTACGAGCAGTACTTC. This sequence encodes CASSLNRDSYEQYF.

By share, this clone counts as medium-sized (0.01 to 0.1%). CDR3 region: CASSEPGLSTGELFF. The CDR3 region has the DNA TGTGCCAGCAGTGAACCAGGATTGAGCACCGGGGAGCTGTTTTTT. The chain uses TRBV6-1 and TRBJ2-2; unclear D gene. The germline CDR1 and CDR2 sequences are MNHNS and SASEGT. CDR3 length: 15 amino acids. V lost 2 bases to trimming and J lost 4 bases, with 11 bases between them.

This chain links TRBV4-2 with TRBJ1-2, with D perhaps TRBD1 (5 bases). CDR3 size: 14 residues. Germline CDR1 is LGHNA and CDR2 is YNFKEQ. Trimming shortened V by 2 bases and J by 6 bases, and 13 bases separated the two germline ends. The DNA of the CDR3 is TGTGCCAGCAGCCAACCCTTGACAGAAAATGGCTACACCTTC. As protein: CASSQPLTENGYTF.

In this sample, this clone turned up a few times. J is TRBJ2-7 and V is TRBV2, with 7 bases matching TRBD1. With V trimmed by 7 bases and J by 3 bases, 9 bases remained unmatched. The CDR3 is 14 residues long. Germline values: CDR1 SNHLY, CDR2 FYNNEI. As DNA, the CDR3 is TGTGCCAGCAAGCCCGGGACAGAGTACTACGAGCAGTACTTC. It yields the protein CASKPGTEYYEQYF.

The genes are TRBV11-3 and TRBJ2-3, with TRBD2 matching over 7 bases. V shed 5 bases and J 0 bases; nucleotides not matched to a gene: 8. The V gene's germline CDR1 is SGHNT and CDR2 YENEEA. The CDR3 runs to 16 residues. The CDR3 region has the DNA TGTGCCAGCAGCCCCCCCCTAGCGGCTAGCACAGATACGCAGTATTTT. This encodes CASSPPLAASTDTQYF.

This clone was counted only a few times. The V call is TRBV7-9, the J call TRBJ1-5, with D unresolved. Trimming removed 3 bases at V and 2 bases at J, with 2 bases between. Germline lookup yields CDR1 SEHNR and CDR2 FQNEAQ (reference sequence). This CDR3 spans 12 amino acids. In nucleotides, the CDR3 is TGTGCCAGCAGCTTGGGCAATCAGCCCCAGCATTTT. Encoded protein: CASSLGNQPQHF. The full variable domain, with the rest looked up from reference TRBV7-9 and TRBJ1-5, is DTGVSQNPRHKITKRGQNVTFRCDPISEHNRLYWYRQTLGQGPEFLTYFQNEAQLEKSRLLSDRFSAERPKGSFSTLEIQRTEQGDSAMYLCASSLGNQPQHFGDGTRLSIL.

This sequence joins TRBV7-2 and TRBJ2-2; tentative D call: TRBD1 (6 bases). The CDR3 length is 14 residues. CDR1 and CDR2 (germline): SGHTA, FQGNSA. The germline V and J ends were trimmed by 2 bases and 7 bases, with 11 bases remaining between them. CDR3 protein: CASSLRGSNGELFF. The CDR3 bases are TGTGCCAGCAGCTTAAGGGGGTCGAACGGGGAGCTGTTTTTT.

This chain connects TRBV5-1 to TRBJ2-1, with a weak D call TRBD1 (6 bases). CDR3 length equals 16 residues. The germline gives CDR1 SGHRS, CDR2 YFSETQ. V lost 0 bases to trimming and J lost 7 bases, with 17 bases between them. The CDR3 DNA reads as TGCGCCAGCAGCTTGGGGACCTACGGACAGTTAAATGAGCAGTTCTTC. Protein: CASSLGTYGQLNEQFF.

This chain joins TRBV5-4 and TRBJ2-6, with no clear D. The CDR3 covers 14 residues. The germline V gene encodes CDR1 SGHNT and CDR2 YYREEE (reference sequence). V was pared by 10 bases and J by 0 bases, with 11 bases between. The CDR3 sequence: CASFDGSGANVLTF. The CDR3 DNA is TGTGCCTCGTTTGACGGCTCTGGGGCCAACGTCCTGACTTTC.

The chain joins TRBV18 to TRBJ2-5; no clear D. Trimming stripped 2 bases from V and 4 bases from J, with 8 bases between. CDR1 is KGHSH, CDR2 LQKENI, per germline. The CDR3 spans 13 residues. DNA for the CDR3: TGTGCCAGCTCACCAAGCTTTAGAGAGACCCAGTACTTC. Protein product: CASSPSFRETQYF.

The genes are TRBV20-1 and TRBJ2-3; TRBD2 matches 14 bases. V was clipped by 3 bases and J by 5 bases; unmatched bases: 10. CDR1 DFQATT and CDR2 SNEGSKA come from the germline V gene (reference sequence). The CDR3 sequence is 17 residues long. CDR3 protein: CSASIVRTSGGKDTQYF. CDR3 in DNA: TGCAGTGCTAGTATTGTCAGGACTAGCGGGGGGAAAGATACGCAGTATTTT.

The chain has TRBV6-5 and TRBJ1-5; no clear D gene. Germline V gives CDR1 MNHEY, CDR2 SVGAGI. V lost 0 bases to trimming and J lost 0 bases, with 6 bases between them. The CDR3 consists of 15 residues. CDR3 in amino acids: CASSYSHYSNQPQHF. CDR3 in DNA: TGTGCCAGCAGTTACTCACATTATAGCAATCAGCCCCAGCATTTT.

This clone is a singleton in its sample. This rearrangement joins TRBV4-2 to TRBJ2-3; D perhaps matches TRBD2 (5 bases). The CDR3 runs 14 residues. The V end was cut by 4 bases, the J end by 2 bases, with 10 bases between. The germline V gene has CDR1 LGHNA and CDR2 YNFKEQ. The CDR3, as DNA: TGTGCCAGCAGCCCGGAGCGGTTCACAGATACGCAGTATTTT. The encoded protein is CASSPERFTDTQYF.

The CDR3 loop reads CASSLVFSGELFF. CDR3 nucleotide sequence: TGCGCCAGCAGCTTGGTATTTTCCGGGGAGCTGTTTTTT. V usage is TRBV5-1 and J usage is TRBJ2-2; no reliable D call. The CDR3 consists of 13 residues. Germline loops: CDR1 SGHRS, CDR2 YFSETQ. V was clipped by 0 bases and J by 6 bases, with 6 bases between them.